This T cell receptor beta chain comes out of a study of blood T cell repertoires in COVID-19. Study-wide background: PBMCs, B-cell-depleted T cells, or T cells were the source of the cDNA or gDNA that made up the material.

Original analysis: Amplification of reference gene primers provided the estimated nucleated cell counts. Sequenced by immunoSEQ multiplex PCR; TCRdb stores in-frame clones only, minus some. The V and J calls and the clone size are those of that table, but D and trimming were determined from the DNA. The data hold 55,000 or so clones, with roughly 86% observed a single time. The junction had 7 bases not matched to a gene; V was cut back by 6 bases and J by 5 bases. Germline assignment: CDR1 SNHLY and CDR2 FYNNEI. The CDR3 sequence is 16 residues long. Sequencing was performed on peripheral blood. J is TRBJ2-5 and V is TRBV2, with 15 bases lining up with TRBD2. This receptor was taken from a man in his forties or fifties with COVID-19, enrolled during active disease. The CDR3 spells CASSAGLAGGRETQYF. The CDR3 DNA reads as TGTGCCAGCAGCGCCGGACTAGCGGGAGGGAGGGAGACCCAGTACTTC.